One sample yielded the 5 T cell receptor beta chains listed below, sequenced in a study of identical twins. TCRdb re-derived calls from the 5' RACE reads in MiXCR, one entry per CDR3 protein. Among approximately 410,000 distinct CDR3 sequences, less than 20% were seen once, and the ten largest hold approximately 12%. Sequencing used naive T cells sorted from blood. Receptors originate from a man in his fifties in good health.

The chain recombines TRBV10-3 with TRBJ2-5; TRBD2 agrees at 7 bases. This CDR3 has 13 amino acids. Germline CDR1 is ENHRY and CDR2 is SYGVKD. V trimming: 6 bases; J trimming: 0 bases; junction bases outside the gene matches: 1. The CDR3 sequence is CAISGRYQETQYF. The CDR3 DNA reads TGTGCCATCAGCGGGAGGTACCAAGAGACCCAGTACTTC.

This clonotype was counted only a few times. This rearrangement joins TRBV12-3 or TRBV12-4 to TRBJ2-1, with 10 bases aligning to TRBD2. The trim removed 6 bases at V and 5 bases at J, leaving 7 bases unmatched. This CDR3 is 15 amino acids long. The CDR3 loop reads CASSLAGVRDNEQFF. DNA of the CDR3: TGTGCCAGCAGCCTAGCGGGGGTTCGGGACAATGAGCAGTTCTTC.

Worth noting for this clonotype: This sequence may be a read error, since a much larger clone differs from it by one base. The chain uses TRBV6-5 and TRBJ2-7; D might be TRBD1 (9 bases). CDR1 is MNHEY, CDR2 SVGAGI, per germline. The CDR3 loop spans 11 amino acids. The CDR3 is CASREGTGQSF. The CDR3 DNA reads as TGTGCCAGCCGGGAGGGGACAGGGCAGTCCTTC.

This clonotype was counted a few times. The V call is TRBV13, the J call TRBJ2-7, with TRBD1 identical over 12 bases. Germline CDR1 reads PRHDT; CDR2 reads FYEKMQ (reference sequence). V lost 5 bases, J lost 2 bases, and 4 bases stayed unmatched. This CDR3 is 15 amino acids long. The CDR3 sequence is CASSPRDRGPYEQYF. Here the CDR3 DNA reads TGTGCCAGCAGCCCCAGGGACAGGGGGCCCTACGAGCAGTACTTC.

There are many counts of this clonotype. The chain recombines TRBV7-2 with TRBJ2-7, with no clear D. The V end lost 2 bases, the J end lost 2 bases, and 10 bases lay between the germline ends. Germline values: CDR1 SGHTA, CDR2 FQGNSA. CDR3 length: 14 residues. This chain's CDR3 is CASSLYGSTYEQYF. The CDR3 DNA follows: TGTGCCAGCAGCTTATACGGTTCTACCTACGAGCAGTACTTC.